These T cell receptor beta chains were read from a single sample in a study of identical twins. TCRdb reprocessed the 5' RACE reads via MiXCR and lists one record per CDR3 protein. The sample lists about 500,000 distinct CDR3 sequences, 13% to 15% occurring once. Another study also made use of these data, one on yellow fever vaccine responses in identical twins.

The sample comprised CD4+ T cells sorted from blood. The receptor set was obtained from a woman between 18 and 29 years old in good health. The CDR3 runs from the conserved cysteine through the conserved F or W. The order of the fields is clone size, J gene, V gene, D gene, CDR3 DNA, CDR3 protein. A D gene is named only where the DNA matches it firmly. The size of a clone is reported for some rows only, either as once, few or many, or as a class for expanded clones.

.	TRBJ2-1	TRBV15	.	TGTGCCACCAGCAGGGACGTGAGCTCCTACAATGAGCAGTTCTTC	CATSRDVSSYNEQFF
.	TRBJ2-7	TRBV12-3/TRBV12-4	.	TGTGCCAGCAGTAAAGCACAAACCTACGAGCAGTACTTC	CASSKAQTYEQYF
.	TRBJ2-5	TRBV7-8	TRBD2	TGTGCCAGCAGCTTAGAGGGCAGACTAGCGGGGGGGTTTGGAGAGACCCAGTACTTC	CASSLEGRLAGGFGETQYF
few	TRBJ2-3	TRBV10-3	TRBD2	TGTGCCATCAACAAGCGGGGGCCTAGCACAGATACGCAGTATTTT	CAINKRGPSTDTQYF
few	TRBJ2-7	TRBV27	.	TGTGCCAGCAAGTCGCTGATGTCCTACGAGCAGTACTTC	CASKSLMSYEQYF
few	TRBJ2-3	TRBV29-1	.	TGCAGCGTTGATACCCCAGATACGCAGTATTTT	CSVDTPDTQYF
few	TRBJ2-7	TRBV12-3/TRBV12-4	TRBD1	TGTGCCAGCAGTTTAGAAACCGGGACAGGGGCCTACGAGCAGTACTTC	CASSLETGTGAYEQYF
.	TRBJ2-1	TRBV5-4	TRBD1	TGTGCCAGCAGCCGAGGGGGCATAGGGAACAATGAGCAGTTCTTC	CASSRGGIGNNEQFF
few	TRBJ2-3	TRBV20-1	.	TGCAGTGCTAGAGAGGTATACGGTGGAGCAGATACGCAGTATTTT	CSAREVYGGADTQYF
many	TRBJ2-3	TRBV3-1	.	TGTGCCAGCAGCCACATGGAAGCGGGTCAAGGCCGGGGAGATACGCAGTATTTT	CASSHMEAGQGRGDTQYF
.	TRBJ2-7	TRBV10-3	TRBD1	TGTGCCATCAGTGACCCCCCGGACAGGGGGTATGTGCAGTACTTC	CAISDPPDRGYVQYF
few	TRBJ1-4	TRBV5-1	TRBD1	TGCGCCAGCAGACAGGGGCTCTCAACTAATGAAAAACTGTTTTTT	CASRQGLSTNEKLFF
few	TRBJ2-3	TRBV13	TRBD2	TGTGCCATCTGTTTAGGACTAGCGGGGGTCCCGATCACAGATACGCAGTATTTT	CAICLGLAGVPITDTQYF
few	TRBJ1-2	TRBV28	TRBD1	TGTGCCAGCAGTTCCGTTAAGGGACAGGGTTTCGTCGACACCTTC	CASSSVKGQGFVDTF
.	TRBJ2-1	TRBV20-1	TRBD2	TGCAGTGCTAGAGCGCCTAGCGGGGTTGACAATGAGCAGTTCTTC	CSARAPSGVDNEQFF
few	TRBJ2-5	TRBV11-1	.	TGTGCCAGCAGCTCCCCTCCCACTAGCCGGGAGACCCAGTACTTC	CASSSPPTSRETQYF